A selection of T cell receptor beta chains follows, all from one sample in a study of OX40 agonist ivuxolimab in advanced cancers. Sequenced by immunoSEQ multiplex PCR; TCRdb stores in-frame clones only, minus some. The sample shows 150,000 to 170,000 clones, 94% of them seen only once. Sequences were derived from CD4+ or CD8+ T cells sorted from blood, sampled in a trial of the OX40 agonist ivuxolimab. These receptors originate from an adult with an advanced solid tumor such as melanoma, head and neck, liver or kidney cancer. Each CDR3 is given with its conserved first and last residue. A D gene is named only where the DNA matches it firmly. Some rows mark clone size as missing; the rest say once, few, many or name a class of expanded clone.

d_call	clone_size	v_call	j_call	cdr3_nt	cdr3_aa
TRBD1	NA	TRBV7-9	TRBJ2-7	TGTGCCAGCACCCGGACAGGAGCCTACGAGCAGTACTTC	CASTRTGAYEQYF
NA	NA	TRBV12-5	TRBJ1-5	TGTGCTAGTGGTTTGGACCCGCGGGGCTATAGCAATCAGCCCCAGCATTTT	CASGLDPRGYSNQPQHF
TRBD1	NA	TRBV5-1	TRBJ2-2	TGCGCCAGCAGCCAAAATTCCGGGACAGGGAGGACCGGGGAGCTGTTTTTT	CASSQNSGTGRTGELFF
TRBD1	NA	TRBV9	TRBJ1-6	TGTGCCAGCAGCGTGCGACAGGGGGTCGATAATTCACCCCTCCACTTT	CASSVRQGVDNSPLHF
NA	NA	TRBV5-1	TRBJ2-6	TGCGCCAGCAGCGAGACCTCCGGTGGGGCCAACGTCCTGACTTTC	CASSETSGGANVLTF
TRBD1	NA	TRBV6-1	TRBJ2-1	TGTGCCAGCAGTGGGACAGGGGGCCCTAACAATGAGCAGTTCTTC	CASSGTGGPNNEQFF
NA	NA	TRBV4-2	TRBJ2-3	TGTGCCAGCAGCCAAGAAGGAGATACGCAGTATTTT	CASSQEGDTQYF
TRBD1	once	TRBV5-1	TRBJ2-3	TGCGCCAGCAGCTCTCTAGGGACAGGGAACGGGGAAAAGTATTTT	CASSSLGTGNGEKYF
NA	NA	TRBV18	TRBJ2-5	TGTGCCAGCTCACGTTGGGTGGGGACCCAGTACTTC	CASSRWVGTQYF
NA	NA	TRBV7-9	TRBJ1-2	TGTGCCAGCAGCTTTCGGGAAGCGTATGGCTACACCTTC	CASSFREAYGYTF
TRBD2	once	TRBV4-3	TRBJ2-7	TGCGCCAGCAGCCTCAGCGGGGTTTCCTACGAGCAGTACTTC	CASSLSGVSYEQYF
TRBD2	NA	TRBV15	TRBJ2-5	TGTGCCACCAGCAGAGGGGGACTAGCGGGTGCCCAAGAGACCCAGTACTTC	CATSRGGLAGAQETQYF
TRBD1	NA	TRBV9	TRBJ1-4	TGTGCCAGCAGCGTAACAGGGGCCCGTGAAAAACTGTTTTTT	CASSVTGAREKLFF
NA	NA	TRBV6-5	TRBJ2-2	TGTGCCAGCAGTCCTTATAGACCCCACACCGGGGAGCTGTTTTTT	CASSPYRPHTGELFF
NA	NA	TRBV6-6	TRBJ1-4	TGTGCCAGCAGCCAGGAATCCGAAAAACTGTTTTTT	CASSQESEKLFF
TRBD1	once	TRBV6-1	TRBJ1-1	TGTGCCACCGTGAGACAGGGATCGGGAAACACTGAAGCTTTCTTT	CATVRQGSGNTEAFF
NA	few	TRBV6-5	TRBJ1-6	TGTGCCAGCAGTTACTCTGGGACCGCGGATTCACCCCTCCACTTT	CASSYSGTADSPLHF
TRBD1	NA	TRBV5-1	TRBJ1-6	TGCGCCAGCAGCGACGACAGGGTTGGGAATTCACCCCTCCACTTT	CASSDDRVGNSPLHF
NA	NA	TRBV7-2	TRBJ1-3	TGTGCCAGCATGCGAGGGGTGACTGGAAACACCATATATTTT	CASMRGVTGNTIYF
NA	NA	TRBV6-1	TRBJ2-7	TGTGCCAGCAGGTCGCGCTACGAGCAGTACTTC	CASRSRYEQYF
TRBD2	NA	TRBV27	TRBJ2-7	TGTGCCAGCAGTTCCGGGTCTAGCGGGAGGCACGAGCAGTACTTC	CASSSGSSGRHEQYF
NA	NA	TRBV28	TRBJ1-2	TGTGCCAGCAGATTCACAGGGCTCGTTTGGGATGGCTACACCTTC	CASRFTGLVWDGYTF
NA	NA	TRBV6-6	TRBJ2-5	TGTGCCAGCAGCCACAGGACAGACCAAGAGACCCAGTACTTC	CASSHRTDQETQYF
TRBD1	NA	TRBV7-9	TRBJ1-1	TGTGCCAGCAGCTCGGGGACAGGATTTGAAGCTTTCTTT	CASSSGTGFEAFF
NA	NA	TRBV7-9	TRBJ1-1	TGTGCCAGCAGCCCCGGGGAAGCTTTCTTT	CASSPGEAFF
NA	once	TRBV5-1	TRBJ2-3	TGCGCCAGCAGCTTTTCCCAGAGAGCAGATACGCAGTATTTT	CASSFSQRADTQYF
NA	NA	TRBV6-5	TRBJ1-1	TGTGCCAGCAGTTCGGTGGGCACTGAAGCTTTCTTT	CASSSVGTEAFF
NA	NA	TRBV4-1	TRBJ1-2	TGCGCCAGCAGCCAAGCCCCCGGCGGGGGCTACACCTTC	CASSQAPGGGYTF
TRBD2	NA	TRBV6-5	TRBJ2-7	TGTGCCAGCAGTTCTAGCGGGGCATCCTACGAGCAGTACTTC	CASSSSGASYEQYF
NA	NA	TRBV11-3	TRBJ1-3	TGTGCCAGCAGCGAACCAGGGGGAAACACCATATATTTT	CASSEPGGNTIYF
TRBD1	few	TRBV11-1	TRBJ1-1	TGTGCCAGCAGCCCAGGGGACAGGAACACTGAAGCTTTCTTT	CASSPGDRNTEAFF
TRBD1	once	TRBV5-1	TRBJ2-3	TGCGCCAGGGGACAGGGTCAATTGGATACGCAGTATTTT	CARGQGQLDTQYF
NA	NA	TRBV28	TRBJ2-5	TGTGCCAGCAGTGGGGGAGTGGAAGAGACCCAGTACTTC	CASSGGVEETQYF
TRBD1	once	TRBV7-2	TRBJ1-2	TGTGCCAGCAGCTCCAGACAGGGAGGATATGGCTACACCTTC	CASSSRQGGYGYTF
NA	NA	TRBV5-4	TRBJ1-1	TGTGCCAGCAGCTTGGCCTCGATGGGGGCAAGGACTGAAGCTTTCTTT	CASSLASMGARTEAFF
NA	once	TRBV2	TRBJ1-4	TGTGCCAGCAGTGAAAGAACACCTTTTAATGAAAAACTGTTTTTT	CASSERTPFNEKLFF
NA	NA	TRBV7-7	TRBJ2-5	TGTGCCAGCGGACTGTTGGGGGAGACCCAGTACTTC	CASGLLGETQYF
TRBD1	NA	TRBV7-8	TRBJ1-4	TGTGCCAGCAGCTCGGACAGGCCCCAGGAAAAACTGTTTTTT	CASSSDRPQEKLFF
TRBD1	NA	TRBV14	TRBJ2-7	TGTGCCAGCAGCCGGAGACAGGGGGCTAACGAGCAGTACTTC	CASSRRQGANEQYF
NA	NA	TRBV9	TRBJ1-2	TGTGCCAGCAGCGTAGATGTGGGTTTTTATGGCTACACCTTC	CASSVDVGFYGYTF
NA	NA	TRBV9	TRBJ1-5	TGTGCCAGCAGCGTAGCTAGGAACAGCAATCAGCCCCAGCATTTT	CASSVARNSNQPQHF
TRBD1	NA	TRBV5-4	TRBJ2-7	TGTGCCAGCAGAGTTGCCGGGACAGGGGGCGAGCAGTACTTC	CASRVAGTGGEQYF
NA	NA	TRBV12-5	TRBJ1-6	TGTGCTAGTGGTTTGGTAACCAGTTCACCCCTCCACTTT	CASGLVTSSPLHF
NA	NA	TRBV7-8	TRBJ1-5	TGTGCCAGCAGCCCCTTCGGACTGGGGGAGAATCAGCCCCAGCATTTT	CASSPFGLGENQPQHF
TRBD2	NA	TRBV5-6	TRBJ2-2	TGTGCCAGCAGCTTACGGACTAGCGGTGGACCCGGGGAGCTGTTTTTT	CASSLRTSGGPGELFF
NA	NA	TRBV5-6	TRBJ1-4	TGTGCCAGCAGCTTGAAGGGTCCCGGGGATGAAAAACTGTTTTTT	CASSLKGPGDEKLFF
TRBD2	NA	TRBV19	TRBJ2-3	TGTGCCAGTTCAAGACCGGCGTCGGGGGGGGATACGCAGTATTTT	CASSRPASGGDTQYF
NA	NA	TRBV7-2	TRBJ2-5	TGTGCCAGCAGCCCCGACAGGCGGGGGACCCAGTACTTC	CASSPDRRGTQYF
NA	NA	TRBV7-6	TRBJ1-1	TGTGCCAGCAGCTCCCAGTTGAACACTGAAGCTTTCTTT	CASSSQLNTEAFF
NA	once	TRBV18	TRBJ2-7	TGTGCCAGCTCACCGGACGGGACTTCCTACGAGCAGTACTTC	CASSPDGTSYEQYF
TRBD1	NA	TRBV19	TRBJ1-3	TGTGCCAGTAGTATTGGACAGGGGGCTGGAAACACCATATATTTT	CASSIGQGAGNTIYF
NA	NA	TRBV4-3	TRBJ1-2	TGCGCCAGCAGCCAAGATAGGTATACTAACTATGGCTACACCTTC	CASSQDRYTNYGYTF
NA	NA	TRBV6-1	TRBJ2-5	TGTGCCAGCAGTGCCTCCAGGGGCCGTCTACAAGAGACCCAGTACTTC	CASSASRGRLQETQYF
NA	few	TRBV30	TRBJ1-5	TGTGCTGCGGCGGGGATGGACAATCAGCCCCAGCATTTT	CAAAGMDNQPQHF
TRBD2	NA	TRBV4-1	TRBJ2-1	TGCGCCAGCAGCCAAGACTTAACCGGTTTCAGGACTAGAAAGGTCAATGAGCAGTTCTTC	CASSQDLTGFRTRKVNEQFF